The 11 T cell receptor beta chains in this list originate from one sample, sequenced in a study of blood T cell repertoires in COVID-19. Profiling relied on immunoSEQ multiplex PCR, and the TCRdb table lists in-frame clones only, not all of them. The table records some 150,000 clones, roughly 82% of them present only once. The sequenced sample consisted of peripheral blood. The receptors here all came from a man aged 65 to 85 with acute or convalescent COVID-19.

This clone was recorded only once. The J gene is TRBJ2-7, the V gene TRBV6-5, with D maybe TRBD2 (5 bases). CDR3 length: 13 residues. V dropped 6 bases and J dropped 4 bases, with 13 bases sitting between them. Germline V lookup: CDR1 MNHEY, CDR2 SVGAGI. The CDR3 region is CASSPPGIYEQYF. CDR3 DNA sequence: TGTGCCAGCAGCCCCCCGGGGATTTACGAGCAGTACTTC.

The chain is built from TRBV6-5 and TRBJ1-5, with a possible D match to TRBD1 (5 bases). This CDR3 contains 14 residues. Trimming pared 10 bases from V and 0 bases from J, leaving 13 bases between. CDR1 and CDR2 from the germline V gene are MNHEY and SVGAGI. The CDR3 nucleotides are TGTGCCACAAACGCCAGGGATAGCAATCAGCCCCAGCATTTT. Its translation is CATNARDSNQPQHF.

This CDR3 reads CASSPRRGLSYEQYF. The CDR3 nucleotides read TGTGCCAGCAGTCCCCGGAGGGGGCTCTCCTACGAGCAGTACTTC. The rearrangement links TRBV28 to TRBJ2-7; a weak D match, TRBD1 (7 bases). The germline gives CDR1 MDHEN, CDR2 SYDVKM. The CDR3 consists of 15 residues. The V gene lost 5 bases and the J gene lost 0 bases, with 14 bases spanning the gap.

The rearrangement uses TRBV5-1 and TRBJ1-5; no clear D. The CDR3 length is 15 residues. Germline loops: CDR1 SGHRS, CDR2 YFSETQ. V was trimmed by 1 base and J by 5 bases, leaving 13 bases between them. Here the CDR3 reads CASSLIPGSYQPQHF. CDR3 sequence (DNA): TGCGCCAGCAGCTTGATCCCCGGGTCCTATCAGCCCCAGCATTTT.

V usage is TRBV19 and J usage is TRBJ2-3; 7 nucleotides match TRBD1. V lost 5 bases and J lost 2; bases outside the gene matches: 4. Looked up from germline, CDR1 is LNHDA and CDR2 is SQIVND (reference sequence). The CDR3 sequence is 14 residues long. The CDR3 DNA sequence: TGTGCCAGTAGTGACAGGGAATTCACAGATACGCAGTATTTT. Protein product: CASSDREFTDTQYF. Supplemented by reference TRBV19 and TRBJ2-3, the full variable domain reads DGGITQSPKYLFRKEGQNVTLSCEQNLNHDAMYWYRQDPGQGLRLIYYSQIVNDFQKGDIAEGYSVSREKKESFPLTVTSAQKNPTAFYLCASSDREFTDTQYFGPGTRLTVL.

The chain recombines TRBV19 with TRBJ1-5, with 7 bases identical to TRBD1. V lost 5 bases and J lost 1; bases outside the gene matches: 2. The CDR3 has 14 residues. The germline V gene has CDR1 LNHDA and CDR2 SQIVND (reference sequence). The CDR3 region has the DNA TGTGCCAGTAGTCAGGGGGTGAGCAATCAGCCCCAGCATTTT. This codes for CASSQGVSNQPQHF.

V gene TRBV5-1 combines with J gene TRBJ2-7, with 7 bases that match TRBD1. CDR1 and CDR2 (germline): SGHRS, YFSETQ. With V trimmed by 2 bases and J by 0 bases, 2 bases remained unmatched. This CDR3 comprises 14 residues. The DNA of the CDR3 is TGCGCCAGCAGCTTCCAGGGGGACTCCTACGAGCAGTACTTC. Translated, it gives CASSFQGDSYEQYF.

This rearrangement joins TRBV6-5 to TRBJ1-2; TRBD1 matches at 8 bases. The CDR3 runs 14 residues. Germline trimming cut 4 bases from V and 5 bases from J; bases unmatched to any gene: 6. Germline loops: CDR1 MNHEY, CDR2 SVGAGI. CDR3 loop: CASSLQGARYGYTF. CDR3 DNA: TGTGCCAGCAGTTTGCAGGGGGCGCGGTATGGCTACACCTTC.

The chain joins TRBV28 to TRBJ1-3, with D perhaps matching TRBD1 (5 bases). Trimming removed 11 bases at V and 1 base at J, with 27 bases between. The germline V gene has CDR1 MDHEN and CDR2 SYDVKM. This CDR3 is 18 amino acids long. CDR3 sequence reads: CAGQPRWGGGTSGNTIYF. CDR3 DNA: TGTGCCGGACAACCTCGATGGGGCGGCGGTACTTCTGGAAACACCATATATTTT.

CDR3 region: CASSPLSGIAYNEQFF. CDR3 coding DNA: TGTGCCAGCAGCCCTCTTAGCGGGATCGCCTACAATGAGCAGTTCTTC. This chain connects TRBV5-6 to TRBJ2-1; 8 bases map to TRBD2. CDR1 and CDR2 from the germline V gene are SGHDT and YYEEEE. The CDR3 runs to 16 residues. The V and J ends lost 4 bases and 2 bases, in that order; junction bases with no gene match: 8.

CDR3 in DNA: TGTGCCAGCAGCTTGAATAGCGGGAGGGCCACAGATACGCAGTATTTT. Protein: CASSLNSGRATDTQYF. V gene TRBV7-3 combines with J gene TRBJ2-3, with 11 positions matching TRBD2. The CDR3 contains 16 residues. Germline V lookup: CDR1 SGHTA, CDR2 FQGTGA. Trimming took 3 bases from V and 2 from J; bases not matched to a gene: 4.